This T cell receptor beta chain was sequenced for a study of T cell repertoires in cytomegalovirus infection. Trimming took off 0 bases at V and 4 bases at J, with 25 bases between the two ends. Germline values: CDR1 DFQATT, CDR2 SNEGSKA (reference sequence). This CDR3 region has 19 residues. This clonotype was recorded many times. TCRdb re-called the reads through MiXCR, storing one row per CDR3 protein. The sample lists 500,000 to 600,000 distinct CDR3 sequences, about 15% seen once, with 20% to 30% in the top ten. The TCR sequence derives from a human donor in good health (CMV status not recorded). Some clones in this sample may be carry-over from other donors' samples. Sample: CD8+ T cells from PBMCs. This chain links TRBV20-1 with TRBJ1-5; D is possibly TRBD1 (6 bases). CDR3 loop: CSAREGPQPGTSRNQPQHF. The CDR3 DNA reads TGCAGTGCTAGAGAAGGGCCCCAGCCCGGGACATCAAGGAATCAGCCCCAGCATTTT.